Described below is a single T cell receptor beta chain sequence and its context. The data belong to a study of blood T cell repertoires in COVID-19. Across the whole study: The United States, Italy and Spain supplied acute and convalescent COVID-19 samples.

In the source study's methods: Reference gene primer amplification in the assay estimated nucleated cell counts. Assay used: immunoSEQ multiplex PCR; TCRdb lists only in-frame clones, some missing. The DNA gave D and trimming, while V, J and clone size come from that table. This sample has fewer than 300,000 clones, with 91% found just once. Patients at the Seattle site were enrolled during active infection and followed longitudinally. Trimming took 7 bases from V and 4 from J, leaving 16 bases between them. The CDR3 length is 15 residues. Germline assignment: CDR1 MNHEY and CDR2 SMNVEV (reference sequence).

The chain joins TRBV27 to TRBJ2-2; no firm D call. What was sequenced was peripheral blood. The sequence came from a woman in her 30s with COVID-19, enrolled during active disease. CDR3 coding DNA: TGTGCCAGCACCCTCGGTCCTAGTCCCACCGGGGAGCTGTTTTTT. As protein: CASTLGPSPTGELFF.